This TCR beta chain was recorded in a study of tumor-infiltrating lymphocytes in primary liver carcinoma. Concerning this clonotype itself: What it binds is not known. As the CDR3 is not closed by the conserved phenylalanine or tryptophan, this likely results from a read error.

With 9 bases removed from V and 1 base from J, the gap between germline ends came to 14 bases. The CDR3 has 14 amino acids. The tissue used was unsorted bulk material of about 19-30 mg. RNA and DNA were co-extracted from it with the AllPrep DNA/RNA mini kit. Whole-study results and caveats: Against blood, tumors held a significantly higher top-250-clone fraction (p = 0.039).

Making TCR beta cDNA involved approximately 0.5 ug total RNA and a constant-region primer. Investigators got TCR beta libraries out of three nested multiplex PCR rounds, done with slightly modified ARM-PCR. Two initial PCR rounds of about 11 cycles each paired TRBV1-TRBV30 forward primers with a C-beta reverse primer. TCRdb called the multiplex PCR reads again in MiXCR, with one record for every CDR3 protein. The top ten clones hold 12% of a sample with 100,000 or so distinct CDR3 sequences, more than 65% of them seen once. Sequenced input: liver tumor tissue from sampling region 2. Subset described: tumor region T2, inferior pole. The rearrangement links TRBV12-3 or TRBV12-4 to TRBJ2-3, with D maybe TRBD2 (5 bases). This receptor was identified in a woman aged 60 to 75 with primary liver carcinoma and hepatitis B virus infection. CDR3 sequence: CASSRGSGTDTQYL. In DNA, the CDR3 is TGTGCCAGTAGCCGGGGTAGCGGCACAGATACGCAGTATCTT.